A selection of T cell receptor beta chains follows, all from one sample in a study of T cell responses to AZD1222 COVID-19 vaccine. TCRdb's copy holds only in-frame clones and misses some; the assay was immunoSEQ multiplex PCR. In the table there are 100,000 to 150,000 clones, roughly 90% of which are singletons. Here the sequenced sample was peripheral blood, taken on day 0 of AZD1222 vaccination. Every receptor here comes from an adult in good health. The CDR3 runs from the conserved cysteine through the conserved F or W. The D gene is left open where the match is weak. Expanded clones get a size class; other rows say once, few or many, or leave the size out.

TRBV7-5	TRBJ2-1	NA	NA	TGTGTCAGAAGCTTAGCGGGGGTAGCGGGAGTTCCGTTTAAAGGTCAGTTCTTC	CVRSLAGVAGVPFKGQFF
TRBV14	TRBJ2-2	NA	NA	TGTGCCAGCAGCCGTTCTCGACATTCCGGGGAGCTGTTTTTT	CASSRSRHSGELFF
TRBV6-5	TRBJ1-5	NA	NA	TGTGCCAGCAGTTCTGAAGGGGAATACAATCAGCCCCAGCATTTT	CASSSEGEYNQPQHF
TRBV5-4	TRBJ2-7	TRBD1	NA	TGTGCCAGCAGCTGGACAGGGGACTCCTACGAGCAGTACTTC	CASSWTGDSYEQYF
TRBV11-2	TRBJ1-5	NA	NA	TGTGCCAGCAGCTTAGATCGAGTAGATCAGCCCCAGCATTTT	CASSLDRVDQPQHF
TRBV2	TRBJ1-6	NA	once	TGTGCCAGCAGTGAAGCTAGCTATAATTCACCCCTCCACTTT	CASSEASYNSPLHF
TRBV9	TRBJ1-4	TRBD1	NA	TGTGCCAGCAGCGAAGGGACAGGGTCTTTTGGTGAAAAACTGTTTTTT	CASSEGTGSFGEKLFF
TRBV25-1	TRBJ1-2	TRBD1	NA	TGTGCCAGCAGCGACGGGACAGGGGCTAACTATGGCTACACCTTC	CASSDGTGANYGYTF
TRBV28	TRBJ2-2	NA	NA	TGTGCCAGCTACTCGACGGGAAGTCCAGCGAACACCGGGGAGCTGTTTTTT	CASYSTGSPANTGELFF
TRBV28	TRBJ2-7	NA	few	TGTGCCAGCAGCCTGGACATGTACGAGCAGTACTTC	CASSLDMYEQYF